The clone carrying this TCR beta chain was observed a few times. What it binds is unknown. TCRdb processed the 5' RACE reads anew with MiXCR; each CDR3 protein has one entry. The sample holds some 450,000 distinct CDR3 sequences, roughly a sixth seen once. The data stem from a study of CD8 T cells in ankylosing spondylitis. This CDR3 is built from 15 residues. Per germline, CDR1 MNHNS and CDR2 SASEGT. V was pared by 5 bases and J by 1 base, with 13 bases between. Study-wide points: Reported data indicate significant enrichment of disease-linked clones within matched ankylosing spondylitis synovial fluid. In peripheral blood, disease-linked CD8+ clones occurred at relatively low frequencies. A TCR beta motif of fewer than ten highly homologous variants seemed to mark ankylosing spondylitis blood.

This receptor was taken from a male donor with ankylosing spondylitis. The sequenced material came from blood, either unsorted or a sorted T cell fraction (not recorded which). The chain couples TRBV6-1 to TRBJ2-3; D is possibly TRBD2 (5 bases). This CDR3 reads CASSPPDSRTDTQYF. DNA of the CDR3: TGTGCCAGCAGTCCCCCGGACTCCCGCACAGATACGCAGTATTTT.